This T cell receptor beta chain was sequenced for a study of control samples from healthy donors and cancer patients. The protocol was immunoSEQ multiplex PCR, while the TCRdb copy is restricted to in-frame clones and leaves out a portion. The sample holds about 170,000 clones, about 91% seen once. CDR1 and CDR2 (germline): SGDLS, YYNGEE. The CDR3 is 15 amino acids. V was pared by 3 bases and J by 4 bases, with 6 bases of the junction left unmatched. V gene TRBV9 combines with J gene TRBJ2-3; 9 bases are shared with TRBD2. This clonotype was obtained from a woman aged 25 to 39 in good health. The sample consisted of blood. The CDR3 DNA sequence: TGTGCCAGCAGCGGTAGCGGGAGTGTTTCAGATACGCAGTATTTT. Encoded protein: CASSGSGSVSDTQYF.